A single T cell receptor (beta chain) is shown here with its context. The antigen is unknown. The data stem from a study of identifying expanded T cells in peripheral blood. Healthy donors had no documented immune events, such as infections, while sampled. Study-wide points: Across healthy donors, higher total template counts meant significantly greater two-week count variance.

The CDR3 sequence is 14 residues long. Germline V gene data show CDR1 as SGHKS and CDR2 as YYEKEE (reference sequence). The V and J ends lost 0 bases and 2 bases respectively, with 6 bases between them. Clones were sequenced by immunoSEQ multiplex PCR, and TCRdb holds only the in-frame ones, with some missing. The sample records about 89,000 clones, about 86% being singletons. V is TRBV5-5 and J is TRBJ1-5, with no clear D. This TCR came from a person aged 18-69 years in good health. The sample comprised blood. In nucleotides, the CDR3 is TGTGCCAGCAGCTTGGACCCGGGCAATCAGCCCCAGCATTTT. Amino acids: CASSLDPGNQPQHF.